Sequencing of this TCR beta chain was carried out in a study of identifying expanded T cells in peripheral blood. General observations from the study: Clone count variance between two-week samples rose with total template count. Technical replicates showed around 1.2 changed clones; approximately 2 weeks 15 to 20; four weeks 19.

To note about this clone: Its antigen is still unknown.

Produced via immunoSEQ multiplex PCR; TCRdb's table is partial and in-frame only. The data contain around 81,000 clones, about 88% of them seen just once; the ten biggest clones take up 3.5% to 5.5%. During the collection period, no donor immune events like infections were recorded. The CDR3 is 16 residues long. With 2 bases removed from V and 3 bases from J, the gap between germline ends came to 13 bases. The germline gives CDR1 SGHVS, CDR2 FNYEAQ. The chain combines TRBV7-6 with TRBJ1-4; D perhaps matches TRBD1 (6 bases). This TCR was recovered from a person aged 18 to 70 in good health. Sequencing input: blood. CDR3 protein: CASSLTRTVPNEKLFF. CDR3 nucleotide sequence: TGTGCCAGCAGCTTAACCCGGACAGTACCTAATGAAAAACTGTTTTTT.